Sequencing of this T cell receptor beta chain was carried out in a study of spatial heterogeneity in lung cancer. MiXCR was run by TCRdb on the 5' RACE reads, yielding one entry per CDR3 protein. In the table there are about 94,000 distinct CDR3 sequences, less than 20% of which are singletons. The germline V and J ends were trimmed by 3 bases and 6 bases, with 9 bases remaining between them. This CDR3 spans 13 amino acids. This clonotype was picked up many times. The time point is: blood at routine non-recurrence follow-up after resection. Sequencing covered unsorted whole RNA taken from tumor, nontumor lung or frozen PBMC.

This TCR was recovered from a male donor with early-stage non-small cell lung cancer. Sequenced here: PBMCs, sampled at follow-up. The chain combines TRBV12-3 or TRBV12-4 with TRBJ2-1, with D hard to call. Here the CDR3 reads CASSFISLNEQFF. CDR3 DNA: TGTGCCAGCAGTTTTATCTCCCTCAATGAGCAGTTCTTC.